Listed below are T cell receptor beta chains from one sample, sequenced in a study of cytotoxic CD8 clonotypes in ibrutinib-treated CLL. Clones were read by immunoSEQ multiplex PCR, and TCRdb kept only the in-frame ones, dropping some. Among about 50,000 clones, 83% were seen once, and the ten largest hold roughly 20%. The sample in question was PBMCs, obtained after 24 months of ibrutinib treatment. All receptors come from a human donor with chronic lymphocytic leukemia. Each CDR3 is given with its conserved first and last residue. Each record gives: J gene, D gene, V gene, clone size, CDR3 protein, CDR3 DNA. The D gene is left open where the match is weak. Clone size is not always given. Where it is, it says once, few, many or a class for expanded clones.

j_gene: TRBJ1-3; d_gene: -; v_gene: TRBV7-2; abundance: -; CDR3aa: CASSIQGGNTIYF; CDR3nt: TGTGCCAGCAGTATTCAGGGGGGAAACACCATATATTTT
j_gene: TRBJ1-4; d_gene: TRBD1; v_gene: TRBV2; abundance: -; CDR3aa: CASNQEGAVGEKLFF; CDR3nt: TGTGCCAGCAATCAGGAGGGGGCAGTGGGTGAAAAACTGTTTTTT
j_gene: TRBJ1-1; d_gene: -; v_gene: TRBV7-8; abundance: -; CDR3aa: CASSSGQRKNTEAFF; CDR3nt: TGTGCCAGCAGCTCGGGACAACGAAAGAACACTGAAGCTTTCTTT
j_gene: TRBJ2-7; d_gene: TRBD1; v_gene: TRBV5-6; abundance: -; CDR3aa: CASSDGTGSHEQYF; CDR3nt: TGTGCCAGCAGCGACGGGACAGGGAGCCACGAGCAGTACTTC
j_gene: TRBJ2-5; d_gene: -; v_gene: TRBV7-7; abundance: -; CDR3aa: CASSYNGQAQETQYF; CDR3nt: TGTGCCAGCAGCTACAATGGACAAGCCCAAGAGACCCAGTACTTC
j_gene: TRBJ1-3; d_gene: -; v_gene: TRBV25-1; abundance: -; CDR3aa: CASSPGAERGNTIYF; CDR3nt: TGTGCCAGCAGCCCGGGGGCAGAACGGGGAAACACCATATATTTT
j_gene: TRBJ2-3; d_gene: -; v_gene: TRBV6-6; abundance: -; CDR3aa: CASTSTGGTDTQYF; CDR3nt: TGTGCCAGCACGTCCACAGGAGGTACAGATACGCAGTATTTT
j_gene: TRBJ1-1; d_gene: TRBD1; v_gene: TRBV15; abundance: -; CDR3aa: CATSRDQGVAPEAFF; CDR3nt: TGTGCCACCAGCAGAGATCAGGGGGTAGCCCCTGAAGCTTTCTTT
j_gene: TRBJ2-3; d_gene: -; v_gene: TRBV6-6; abundance: -; CDR3aa: CASRSGTGSSRVTQYF; CDR3nt: TGTGCCAGCAGGAGCGGGACAGGATCCTCTAGGGTAACGCAGTATTTT
j_gene: TRBJ2-1; d_gene: -; v_gene: TRBV5-4; abundance: -; CDR3aa: CASSLGNNEQFF; CDR3nt: TGTGCCAGCAGCTTGGGTAACAATGAGCAGTTCTTC
j_gene: TRBJ2-2; d_gene: -; v_gene: TRBV18; abundance: once; CDR3aa: CASSPPRDTGELFF; CDR3nt: TGTGCCAGCTCACCACCAAGGGACACCGGGGAGCTGTTTTTT
j_gene: TRBJ2-7; d_gene: -; v_gene: TRBV7-2; abundance: -; CDR3aa: CASSLAVGQGYEQYF; CDR3nt: TGTGCCAGCAGCTTGGCCGTGGGCCAAGGGTACGAGCAGTACTTC
j_gene: TRBJ1-1; d_gene: TRBD1; v_gene: TRBV5-1; abundance: few; CDR3aa: CASSSPGQGTEAFF; CDR3nt: TGCGCCAGCAGCTCTCCCGGACAGGGCACTGAAGCTTTCTTT
j_gene: TRBJ1-4; d_gene: -; v_gene: TRBV2; abundance: -; CDR3aa: CASSLSILGAPRGEKLFF; CDR3nt: TGTGCCAGCAGCCTTTCCATTTTGGGGGCCCCCCGAGGGGAAAAACTGTTTTTT
j_gene: TRBJ1-1; d_gene: -; v_gene: TRBV5-6; abundance: -; CDR3aa: CASSLGAGNTEAFF; CDR3nt: TGTGCCAGCAGCTTGGGGGCCGGGAACACTGAAGCTTTCTTT
j_gene: TRBJ2-1; d_gene: TRBD1; v_gene: TRBV5-1; abundance: -; CDR3aa: CASSLRGQGAFNEQFF; CDR3nt: TGCGCCAGCAGCTTAAGGGGACAGGGAGCCTTCAATGAGCAGTTCTTC
j_gene: TRBJ2-7; d_gene: TRBD2; v_gene: TRBV11-2; abundance: -; CDR3aa: CASSLAGGKSYEQYF; CDR3nt: TGTGCCAGCAGCTTAGCGGGAGGGAAGTCCTACGAGCAGTACTTC
j_gene: TRBJ2-1; d_gene: -; v_gene: TRBV11-2; abundance: -; CDR3aa: CASSPLDHGNEQFF; CDR3nt: TGTGCCAGCAGCCCCCTCGACCACGGCAATGAGCAGTTCTTC
j_gene: TRBJ1-3; d_gene: -; v_gene: TRBV30; abundance: few; CDR3aa: CASSPRTRGNTIYF; CDR3nt: TGTGCCTCCTCACCTCGAACTAGGGGAAACACCATATATTTT
j_gene: TRBJ1-4; d_gene: -; v_gene: TRBV5-4; abundance: -; CDR3aa: CASSLSGGAGEKLFF; CDR3nt: TGTGCCAGCAGCTTGAGCGGCGGCGCTGGCGAAAAACTGTTTTTT
j_gene: TRBJ2-3; d_gene: TRBD1; v_gene: TRBV9; abundance: -; CDR3aa: CASSVRGTGGTDTQYF; CDR3nt: TGTGCCAGCAGCGTAAGAGGGACAGGGGGGACAGATACGCAGTATTTT
j_gene: TRBJ2-5; d_gene: -; v_gene: TRBV7-2; abundance: -; CDR3aa: CASSLTGGQETQYF; CDR3nt: TGTGCCAGCAGCTTGACAGGAGGACAAGAGACCCAGTACTTC